This TCR beta chain was retrieved from a study of T cell responses to AZD1222 COVID-19 vaccine. Data came from immunoSEQ multiplex PCR; TCRdb stores just in-frame clones and leaves some out. The sample comprises around 160,000 clones, roughly 87% of which are singletons, and about 5% rests with the top ten. This CDR3 has 16 amino acids. CDR1 is SGDLS and CDR2 is YYNGEE in the germline V gene. Deletions cut 4 bases from V and 7 bases from J, with 20 bases between. The chain recombines TRBV9 with TRBJ1-4; weak D call: TRBD1 (5 bases). This clonotype was obtained from an adult in good health. This specimen consisted of peripheral blood, obtained on day 0 of AZD1222 vaccination. CDR3: CASSRGERSGGEKLFF. CDR3 coding DNA: TGTGCCAGCAGCCGGGGGGAAAGATCAGGAGGTGAAAAACTGTTTTTT.